The 18 T cell receptor beta chains listed next were all sequenced from one sample in a study of cytomegalovirus exposure and HLA in healthy donors. Method: immunoSEQ multiplex PCR; TCRdb's copy keeps in-frame clones and lacks some. The sample carries approximately 160,000 clones, 80% to 90% recorded once. What was sequenced was PBMCs. The origin of the receptors is a woman between 18 and 29 years old in good health and CMV-seronegative.

The J gene is TRBJ1-4, the V gene TRBV7-9, with a possible D match to TRBD1 (5 bases). CDR3 size: 15 residues. Per germline, CDR1 SEHNR and CDR2 FQNEAQ (reference sequence). V was clipped by 7 bases and J by 5 bases, with 17 bases between them. For the CDR3, the DNA is TGTGCCAGCATCCAAACGGGGGGAGAAAATGAAAAACTGTTTTTT. Its protein product is CASIQTGGENEKLFF.

The V call is TRBV4-1, the J call TRBJ1-1; no firm D call. Trimming pared 1 base from V and 7 bases from J, leaving 10 bases between. The CDR3 is made up of 13 amino acids. The germline gives CDR1 MGHRA, CDR2 YSYEKL. This CDR3 reads CASSQVRGSEAFF. For the CDR3, the DNA is TGCGCCAGCAGCCAAGTCAGAGGAAGTGAAGCTTTCTTT.

In its sample, this clone was seen once. CDR3 region: CATSAHGMGRSYNEQFF. The DNA for the CDR3 is TGTGCCACCAGCGCCCATGGGATGGGGCGCTCCTACAATGAGCAGTTCTTC. This chain joins TRBV15 and TRBJ2-1, with a tentative D call TRBD1 (5 bases). CDR1 is LNHNV and CDR2 is YYDKDF in the germline V gene (reference sequence). V shed 5 bases and J shed 0 bases, with 17 bases lying between them. The CDR3 runs 17 residues.

CDR3 DNA: TGTGCCAGCAGCCCGCGGCCCCCATACTACGAGCAGTACTTC. Amino acid sequence: CASSPRPPYYEQYF. The chain combines TRBV14 with TRBJ2-7, with D uncertain. CDR1 and CDR2 (germline): SGHDN, FVKESK. The V and J ends lost 4 bases and 3 bases respectively, with 13 bases between them. There are 14 residues in the CDR3.

This clone was counted once. The V gene is TRBV10-1, the J gene TRBJ1-4, with 7 bases that match TRBD1. The CDR3 consists of 14 residues. The V gene end was trimmed by 5 bases and the J gene end by 8 bases; junction bases not matched to a gene: 8. Germline V gene sequence: CDR1 WNHNN, CDR2 SYGVQD (reference sequence). Here the CDR3 reads CASSPRDSQEKLFF. DNA of the CDR3: TGCGCCAGCAGTCCCCGGGACAGCCAGGAAAAACTGTTTTTT.

The chain carries TRBV6-5 and TRBJ2-7, with 12 bases that match TRBD2. V lost 5 bases, J lost 2 bases, and 1 base stayed unmatched. Per the germline V gene, CDR1 is MNHEY and CDR2 is SVGAGI. This CDR3 is built from 14 residues. DNA of the CDR3: TGTGCCAGCAGTCGACTAGCGGGAGCCTACGAGCAGTACTTC. Protein product: CASSRLAGAYEQYF.

V and J are TRBV6-4 and TRBJ2-2; TRBD2 agrees at 12 bases. Trimming cost V 5 bases and J 5 bases; bases outside gene matches: 9. There are 17 residues in the CDR3. The germline V gene encodes CDR1 MRHNA and CDR2 SNTAGT. In nucleotides, the CDR3 is TGTGCCAGCAGTCCGGGACTAGCGGGCGATCCTACCGGGGAGCTGTTTTTT. Translated: CASSPGLAGDPTGELFF.

This chain connects TRBV29-1 to TRBJ2-5; 8 positions match TRBD1. The CDR3 runs 11 residues. The V and J ends lost 6 bases and 5 bases, in that order; junction bases with no gene match: 2. Germline V CDR1 and CDR2: SQVTM, ANQGSEA. CDR3 sequence reads: CSVRTGETQYF. CDR3 DNA sequence: TGCAGCGTCCGGACAGGGGAGACCCAGTACTTC.

The CDR3: CATPACRLAGIYNEQFF. CDR3 in DNA: TGTGCCACCCCAGCCTGTAGACTAGCGGGGATTTACAATGAGCAGTTCTTC. The chain couples TRBV27 to TRBJ2-1; 11 positions match TRBD2. Trimming at V came to 10 bases and at J to 4 bases, leaving 15 bases not matched to a gene. Germline CDR1 reads MNHEY; CDR2 reads SMNVEV (reference sequence). There are 17 residues in the CDR3.

The rearrangement uses TRBV2 and TRBJ2-7, with D maybe TRBD1 (6 bases). The CDR3 spans 14 residues. Germline values: CDR1 SNHLY, CDR2 FYNNEI. V was trimmed by 7 bases and J by 6 bases, leaving 19 bases between them. The CDR3 sequence: CASTSQGRRSEQYF. DNA of the CDR3: TGTGCCAGCACCTCGCAGGGGCGTCGGAGCGAGCAGTACTTC.

The V call is TRBV7-2, the J call TRBJ2-1; TRBD2 is a possible D gene (5 bases). This CDR3 spans 13 amino acids. Germline values: CDR1 SGHTA, CDR2 FQGNSA. V gave up 5 bases and J gave up 7 bases, with 12 bases separating them. The CDR3 is CASSVWTGNEQFF. The DNA for the CDR3 is TGTGCCAGCAGCGTATGGACTGGGAATGAGCAGTTCTTC.

This sequence joins TRBV5-6 and TRBJ2-7, with D uncertain. V lost 2 bases, J lost 5 bases, and 20 bases lay in between. CDR3 length equals 16 residues. CDR1 SGHDT and CDR2 YYEEEE come from the germline V gene. CDR3 coding DNA: TGTGCCAGCAGCTTCGGTTCTCCACCTATGGTCGACGAGCAGTACTTC. Its protein product is CASSFGSPPMVDEQYF.

The V call is TRBV5-6, the J call TRBJ2-7, with D perhaps TRBD2 (6 bases). Trimming removed 2 bases from V and 3 bases from J, with 9 bases in between. Germline V lookup: CDR1 SGHDT, CDR2 YYEEEE. This CDR3 is 13 amino acids long. The CDR3 is CASSLGGIYEQYF. The CDR3 DNA follows: TGTGCCAGCAGCTTAGGAGGGATCTACGAGCAGTACTTC.

The rearrangement joins TRBV27 to TRBJ1-1; TRBD1 is a possible D gene (5 bases). Trimming cost V 7 bases and J 1 base, with 10 bases left between them. This CDR3 has 13 amino acids. Germline loops: CDR1 MNHEY, CDR2 SMNVEV (reference sequence). The DNA of the CDR3 is TGTGCCAGCATCCCTAGGGGGAACACTGAAGCTTTCTTT. Translated: CASIPRGNTEAFF.

The chain employs TRBV27 and TRBJ2-7; 7 bases agree with TRBD2. The germline CDR1 and CDR2 sequences are MNHEY and SMNVEV (reference sequence). V was pared by 2 bases and J by 2 bases, with 9 bases of the junction left unmatched. This CDR3 is built from 16 residues. The CDR3 loop reads CASSLIGRERAYEQYF. Written as DNA, the CDR3 is TGTGCCAGCAGTTTAATCGGGCGGGAGAGGGCCTACGAGCAGTACTTC.

V gene TRBV19 combines with J gene TRBJ2-7; 10 bases agree with TRBD1. Looked up from germline, CDR1 is LNHDA and CDR2 is SQIVND (reference sequence). J lost 1 base, V lost 4 bases, and 16 bases had no gene match. The CDR3 spans 19 residues. The CDR3 DNA follows: TGTGCCAGTAGTAGAAAACCGACAGGGGGCGCAGTAGGATCCTACGAGCAGTACTTC. This translates into CASSRKPTGGAVGSYEQYF.

The V gene is TRBV14, the J gene TRBJ1-2; D is possibly TRBD1 (5 bases). This CDR3 spans 15 amino acids. The germline V and J ends were trimmed by 2 bases and 0 bases, with 10 bases remaining between them. The germline gives CDR1 SGHDN, CDR2 FVKESK. CDR3 coding DNA: TGTGCCAGCAGCCAACAGGGAAAAGCTAACTATGGCTACACCTTC. It encodes CASSQQGKANYGYTF.

The genes are TRBV5-6 and TRBJ1-1; D uncertain. The length of the CDR3 is 13 residues. V lost 0 bases to trimming and J lost 0 bases, with 3 bases between them. Germline-derived CDR1 and CDR2 are SGHDT and YYEEEE. In DNA, the CDR3 is TGTGCCAGCAGCTTGGGGCTGAACACTGAAGCTTTCTTT. It specifies CASSLGLNTEAFF.